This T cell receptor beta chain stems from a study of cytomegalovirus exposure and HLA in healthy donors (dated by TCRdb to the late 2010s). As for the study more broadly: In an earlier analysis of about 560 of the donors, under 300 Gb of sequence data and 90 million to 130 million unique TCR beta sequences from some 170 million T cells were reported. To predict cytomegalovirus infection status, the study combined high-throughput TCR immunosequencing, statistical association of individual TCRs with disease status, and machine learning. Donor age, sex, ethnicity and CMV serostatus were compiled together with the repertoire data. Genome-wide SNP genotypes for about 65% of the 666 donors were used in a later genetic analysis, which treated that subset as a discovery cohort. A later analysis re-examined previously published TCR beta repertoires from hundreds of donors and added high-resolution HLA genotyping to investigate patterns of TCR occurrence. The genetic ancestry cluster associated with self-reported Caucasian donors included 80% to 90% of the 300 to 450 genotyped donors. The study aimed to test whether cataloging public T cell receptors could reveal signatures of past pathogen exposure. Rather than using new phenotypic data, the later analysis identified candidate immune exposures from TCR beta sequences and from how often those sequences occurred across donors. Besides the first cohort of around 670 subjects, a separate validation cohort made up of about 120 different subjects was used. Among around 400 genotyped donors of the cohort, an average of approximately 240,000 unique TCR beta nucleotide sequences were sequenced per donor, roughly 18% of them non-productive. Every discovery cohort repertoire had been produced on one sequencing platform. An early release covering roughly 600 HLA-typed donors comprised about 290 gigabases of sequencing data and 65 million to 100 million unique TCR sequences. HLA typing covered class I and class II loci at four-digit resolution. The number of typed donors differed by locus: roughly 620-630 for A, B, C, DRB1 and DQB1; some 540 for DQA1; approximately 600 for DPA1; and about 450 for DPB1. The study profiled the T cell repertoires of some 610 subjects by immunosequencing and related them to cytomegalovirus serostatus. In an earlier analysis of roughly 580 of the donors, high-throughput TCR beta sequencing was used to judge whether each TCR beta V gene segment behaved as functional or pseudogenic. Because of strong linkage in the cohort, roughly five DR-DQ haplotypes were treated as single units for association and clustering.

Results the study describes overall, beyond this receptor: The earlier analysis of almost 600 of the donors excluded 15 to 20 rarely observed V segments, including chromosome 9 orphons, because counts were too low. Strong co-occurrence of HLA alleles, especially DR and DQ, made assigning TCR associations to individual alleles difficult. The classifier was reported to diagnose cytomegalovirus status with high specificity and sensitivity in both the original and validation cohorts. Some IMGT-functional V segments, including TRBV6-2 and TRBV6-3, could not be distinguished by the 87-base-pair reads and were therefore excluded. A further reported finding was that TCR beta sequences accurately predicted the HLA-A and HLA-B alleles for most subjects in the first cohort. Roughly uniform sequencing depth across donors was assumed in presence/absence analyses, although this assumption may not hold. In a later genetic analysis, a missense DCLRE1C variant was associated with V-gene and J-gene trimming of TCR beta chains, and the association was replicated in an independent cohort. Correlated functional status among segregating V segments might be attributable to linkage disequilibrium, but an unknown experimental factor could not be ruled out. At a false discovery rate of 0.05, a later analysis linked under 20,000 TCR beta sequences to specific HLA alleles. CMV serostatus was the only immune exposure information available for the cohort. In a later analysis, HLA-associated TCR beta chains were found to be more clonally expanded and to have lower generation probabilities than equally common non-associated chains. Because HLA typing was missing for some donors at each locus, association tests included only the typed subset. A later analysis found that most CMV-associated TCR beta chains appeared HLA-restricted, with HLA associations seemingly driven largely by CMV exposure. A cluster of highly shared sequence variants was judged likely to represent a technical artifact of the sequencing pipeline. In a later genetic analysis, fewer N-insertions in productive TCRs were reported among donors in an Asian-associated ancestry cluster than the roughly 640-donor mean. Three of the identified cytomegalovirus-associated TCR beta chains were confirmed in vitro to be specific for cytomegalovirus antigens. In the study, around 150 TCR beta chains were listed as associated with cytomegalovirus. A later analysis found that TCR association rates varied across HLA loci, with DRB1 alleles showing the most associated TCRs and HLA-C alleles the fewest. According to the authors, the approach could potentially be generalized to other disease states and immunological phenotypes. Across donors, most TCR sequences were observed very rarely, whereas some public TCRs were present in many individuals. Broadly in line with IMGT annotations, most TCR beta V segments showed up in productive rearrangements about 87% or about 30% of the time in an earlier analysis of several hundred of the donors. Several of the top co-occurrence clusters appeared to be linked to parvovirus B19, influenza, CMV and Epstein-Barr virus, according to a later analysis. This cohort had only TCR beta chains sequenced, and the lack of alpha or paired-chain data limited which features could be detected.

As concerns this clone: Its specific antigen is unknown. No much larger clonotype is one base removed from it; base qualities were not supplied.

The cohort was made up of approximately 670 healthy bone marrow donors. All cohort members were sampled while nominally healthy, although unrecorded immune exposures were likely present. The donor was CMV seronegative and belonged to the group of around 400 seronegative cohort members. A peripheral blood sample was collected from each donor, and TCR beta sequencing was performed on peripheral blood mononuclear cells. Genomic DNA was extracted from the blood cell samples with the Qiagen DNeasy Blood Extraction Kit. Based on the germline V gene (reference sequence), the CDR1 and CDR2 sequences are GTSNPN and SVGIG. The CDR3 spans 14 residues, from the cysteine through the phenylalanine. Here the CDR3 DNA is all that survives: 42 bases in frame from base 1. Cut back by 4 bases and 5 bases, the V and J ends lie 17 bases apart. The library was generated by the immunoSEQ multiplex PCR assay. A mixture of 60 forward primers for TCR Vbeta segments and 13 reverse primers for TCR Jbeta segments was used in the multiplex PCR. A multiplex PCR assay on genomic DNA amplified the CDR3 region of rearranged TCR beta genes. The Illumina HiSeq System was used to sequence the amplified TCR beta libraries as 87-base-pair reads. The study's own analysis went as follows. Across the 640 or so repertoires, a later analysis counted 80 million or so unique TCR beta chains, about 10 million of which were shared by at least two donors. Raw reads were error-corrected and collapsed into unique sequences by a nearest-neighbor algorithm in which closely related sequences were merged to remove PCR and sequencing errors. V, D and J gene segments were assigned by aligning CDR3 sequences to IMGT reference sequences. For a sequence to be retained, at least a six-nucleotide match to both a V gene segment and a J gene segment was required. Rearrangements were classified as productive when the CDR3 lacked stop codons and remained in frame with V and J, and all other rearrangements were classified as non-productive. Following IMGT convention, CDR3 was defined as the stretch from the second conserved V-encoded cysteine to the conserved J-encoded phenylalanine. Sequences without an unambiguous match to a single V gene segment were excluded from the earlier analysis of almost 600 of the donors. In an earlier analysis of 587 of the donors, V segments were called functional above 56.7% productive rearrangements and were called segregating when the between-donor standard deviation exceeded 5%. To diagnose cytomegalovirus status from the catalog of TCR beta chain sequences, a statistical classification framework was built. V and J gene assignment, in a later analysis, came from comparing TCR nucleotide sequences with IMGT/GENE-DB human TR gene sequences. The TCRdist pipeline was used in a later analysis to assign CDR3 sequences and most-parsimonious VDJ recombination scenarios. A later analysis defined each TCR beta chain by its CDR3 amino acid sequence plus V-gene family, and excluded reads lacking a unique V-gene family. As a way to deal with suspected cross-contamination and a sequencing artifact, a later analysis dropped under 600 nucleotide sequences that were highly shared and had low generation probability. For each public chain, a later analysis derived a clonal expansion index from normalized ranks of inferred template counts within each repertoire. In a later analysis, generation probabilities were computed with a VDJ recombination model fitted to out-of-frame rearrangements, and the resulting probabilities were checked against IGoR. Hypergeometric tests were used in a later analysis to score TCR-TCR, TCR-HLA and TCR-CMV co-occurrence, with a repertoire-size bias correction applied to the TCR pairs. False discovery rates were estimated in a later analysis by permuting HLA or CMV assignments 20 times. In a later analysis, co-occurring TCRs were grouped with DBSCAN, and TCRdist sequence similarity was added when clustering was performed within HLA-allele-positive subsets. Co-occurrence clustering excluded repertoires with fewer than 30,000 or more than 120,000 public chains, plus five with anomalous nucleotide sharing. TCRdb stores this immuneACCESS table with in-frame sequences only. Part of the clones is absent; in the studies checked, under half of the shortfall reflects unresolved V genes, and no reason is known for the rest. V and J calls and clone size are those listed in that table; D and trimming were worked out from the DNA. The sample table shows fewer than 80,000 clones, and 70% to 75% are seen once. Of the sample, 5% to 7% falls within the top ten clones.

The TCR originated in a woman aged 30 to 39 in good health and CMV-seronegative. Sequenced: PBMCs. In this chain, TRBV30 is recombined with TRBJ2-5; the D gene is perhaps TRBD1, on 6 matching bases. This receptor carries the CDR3 CAWTNGGGWETQYF. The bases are TGTGCCTGGACCAATGGGGGCGGATGGGAGACCCAGTACTTC.